Presented here are 13 T cell receptor beta chains from one specimen sequenced in a study of T cells in Graves' hyperthyroidism and ophthalmopathy. TCR beta CDR3 region amplification was performed from RNA transcripts. The HTBI primer set served for first-round RT-PCR of the TCR CDR3. A single record per CDR3 protein comes from TCRdb applying MiXCR to the multiplex PCR reads. The data show under 350,000 distinct CDR3 sequences, approximately 22% seen once. Sequences were obtained from blood. The receptor set was obtained from a woman in her fifties or sixties with Graves' hyperthyroidism.

This clonotype appeared many times. The chain has TRBV20-1 and TRBJ1-5, with D unclear. V was pared by 0 bases and J by 0 bases, with 12 bases between. Germline values: CDR1 DFQATT, CDR2 SNEGSKA (reference sequence). CDR3 size: 16 residues. The CDR3 protein is CSARELGGYSNQPQHF. As DNA, the CDR3 is TGCAGTGCTAGAGAGTTGGGCGGATATAGCAATCAGCCCCAGCATTTT.

Details on this clonotype: Possible read error: a much larger clone is one base away. V and J are TRBV7-2 and TRBJ1-5, with TRBD1 as a possible D gene (5 bases). The V gene lost 4 bases and the J gene lost 0 bases, with 13 bases spanning the gap. Germline V gene lookup returns CDR1 SGHTA and CDR2 FQGNSA. This CDR3 has 16 amino acids. CDR3 sequence: CASSYTGGCSNQPQHF. DNA for the CDR3: TGTGCCAGCAGCTATACAGGAGGATGTAGCAATCAGCCCCAGCATTTT.

This clonotype was seen ten or more times. The chain links TRBV10-2 to TRBJ2-7, with D perhaps TRBD2 (5 bases). Germline loops: CDR1 WSHSY, CDR2 SAAADI. V dropped 9 bases and J dropped 3 bases, with 24 bases sitting between them. This CDR3 has 16 residues. The CDR3 region has the DNA TGCGCCAGAAAGCCTAAGCTGAAGCGGAACCTCTACGAGCAGTACTTC. Translation gives CARKPKLKRNLYEQYF.

This clonotype was seen only a few times. The chain joins TRBV9 to TRBJ1-3, with no clear D. CDR1 SGDLS and CDR2 YYNGEE come from the germline V gene. This CDR3 has 16 amino acids. With 4 bases removed from V and 2 bases from J, the gap between germline ends came to 16 bases. CDR3 nucleotides: TGTGCCAGCAGCCCGCAACCCGGGATGACTGGAAACACCATATATTTT. Its protein is CASSPQPGMTGNTIYF.

This rearrangement joins TRBV6-2 or TRBV6-3 to TRBJ2-1; TRBD2 matches 7 bases. V lost 6 bases to trimming and J lost 6 bases; unmatched junction nucleotides: 5. Germline CDR1 reads MNHEY; CDR2 reads SVGEGT. CDR3 length equals 13 residues. The chain's CDR3 is CASSLTSVNEQFF. The DNA for the CDR3 is TGTGCCAGCAGCCTTACTAGCGTCAATGAGCAGTTCTTC.

There are many counts of this clonotype. This rearrangement joins TRBV12-3 or TRBV12-4 to TRBJ2-1, with 8 bases aligning to TRBD2. The CDR3 has 15 residues. The junction had 9 bases not matched to a gene; V was cut back by 1 base and J by 10 bases. CDR3 amino acids: CASSLDGRVSGEQFF. CDR3 in DNA: TGTGCCAGCAGTTTAGACGGGAGGGTATCCGGCGAGCAGTTCTTC.

The V and J genes are TRBV12-3 or TRBV12-4 and TRBJ2-7, with D tentatively TRBD2 (6 bases). The ends were cut back, 5 bases at V and 1 base at J, with 15 bases in the middle. The CDR3 loop spans 15 amino acids. For the CDR3, the DNA is TGTGCCAGCAGTCCCCAGGGACTGACGTCCTACGAGCAGTACTTC. As protein: CASSPQGLTSYEQYF.

This clonotype has just one count. This chain joins TRBV10-3 and TRBJ1-1; 8 nucleotides align to TRBD1. The V gene's germline CDR1 is ENHRY and CDR2 SYGVKD. The V gene end was trimmed by 5 bases and the J gene end by 5 bases; junction bases not matched to a gene: 7. This CDR3 has 14 residues. The CDR3: CAISKTGAVTEAFF. CDR3 in DNA: TGTGCCATCAGTAAGACAGGGGCGGTTACTGAAGCTTTCTTT.

This clonotype was observed many times. The chain carries TRBV3-1 and TRBJ2-3, with 10 bases matching TRBD2. The germline V gene has CDR1 LGHDT and CDR2 YNNKEL (reference sequence). J gave up 5 bases and V 2 bases, and 4 bases lay outside the gene matches. This CDR3 contains 15 residues. This CDR3 reads CASSQLAGVRDTQYF. The CDR3 DNA reads TGTGCCAGCAGCCAACTAGCGGGGGTCAGAGATACGCAGTATTTT.

Comments on this clonotype: This may come from a read error, since a much larger clone is one base off. The chain is built from TRBV6-1 and TRBJ2-3; no firm D call. The V end was cut by 3 bases, the J end by 4 bases, with 11 bases between. This CDR3 spans 14 amino acids. CDR1 and CDR2 from the germline V gene are MNHNS and SASEGT. CDR3 loop: CASSEWQFADTQYF. DNA of the CDR3: TGTGCCAGCAGTGAGTGGCAGTTCGCAGATACGCAGTATTTT.

V usage is TRBV6-1 and J usage is TRBJ1-5, with D hard to call. Looked up from germline, CDR1 is MNHNS and CDR2 is SASEGT. V dropped 2 bases and J dropped 2 bases, with 10 bases sitting between them. The CDR3 is 15 residues long. The CDR3 loop reads CASSETALGNQPQHF. For the CDR3, the DNA is TGTGCCAGCAGTGAAACAGCCTTGGGCAATCAGCCCCAGCATTTT.

V and J are TRBV5-6 and TRBJ1-4; D is perhaps TRBD1 (5 bases). The CDR3 has 16 residues. The germline V gene has CDR1 SGHDT and CDR2 YYEEEE. The V end was cut by 4 bases, the J end by 4 bases, with 17 bases between. The CDR3 here is CASSVTVGGNNEKLFF. CDR3 nucleotides: TGTGCCAGCAGCGTCACCGTCGGGGGAAATAATGAAAAACTGTTTTTT.

The sample holds many counts of this clonotype. This rearrangement joins TRBV11-3 to TRBJ2-1; TRBD2 is a possible D gene (6 bases). Trimming removed 3 bases at V and 5 bases at J, with 14 bases between. CDR1 is SGHNT, CDR2 YENEEA, per germline. CDR3 length: 15 amino acids. The CDR3 DNA is TGTGCCAGCAGCTTTGGGGCAGGGAGGAACAATGAGCAGTTCTTC. The encoded protein is CASSFGAGRNNEQFF.